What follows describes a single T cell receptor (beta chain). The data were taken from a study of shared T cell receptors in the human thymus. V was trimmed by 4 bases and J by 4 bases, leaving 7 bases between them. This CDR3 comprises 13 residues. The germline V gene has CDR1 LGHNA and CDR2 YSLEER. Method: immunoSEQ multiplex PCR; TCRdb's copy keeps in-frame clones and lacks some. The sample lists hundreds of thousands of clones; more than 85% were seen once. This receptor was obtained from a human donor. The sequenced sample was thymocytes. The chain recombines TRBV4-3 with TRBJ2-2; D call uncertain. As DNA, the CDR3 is TGCGCCAGCAGCCGCGATCTCACCGGGGAGCTGTTTTTT. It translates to CASSRDLTGELFF.